This T cell receptor beta chain came from a study of blood T cell repertoires in COVID-19. About the research overall: Specimens from acute and convalescent COVID-19 originated in the United States, Italy and Spain. Sample material is recorded as cDNA or gDNA derived from T cells, B-cell-depleted T cells, or PBMCs.

In the source study's methods: Researchers report that nucleated cell counts were estimated from reference gene primer amplification. The repertoire was sequenced with immunoSEQ multiplex PCR; TCRdb's copy has only in-frame clones and lacks some. That table supplies the V and J calls and clone size; D and trimming were determined from the DNA. The sample has some 250,000 clones, about 82% seen once; the top ten hold about 12%. This clonotype was sampled from a man aged 80 or over with acute or convalescent COVID-19. Sequencing input: peripheral blood.

CDR3 sequence (DNA): TGTGCCAGCAGCGTCTATACGACAGGGTCGGGAAACACCATATATTTT. It encodes CASSVYTTGSGNTIYF. The J gene is TRBJ1-3, the V gene TRBV9; 7 bases agree with TRBD1. The CDR3 loop spans 16 amino acids. The V gene's germline CDR1 is SGDLS and CDR2 YYNGEE. Trimming cost V 2 bases and J 4 bases; bases outside gene matches: 9.